The 27 T cell receptor beta chains given below trace back to one sample, sequenced in a study of cytomegalovirus exposure and HLA in healthy donors. The PCR employed 60 Vbeta primers together with 13 Jbeta primers. Data came from immunoSEQ multiplex PCR; TCRdb stores just in-frame clones and leaves some out. The sample lists approximately 100,000 clones, roughly 75% seen once, with 13% to 15% in the top ten. Sequencing was done on a sample of PBMCs. These receptors were taken from a male donor in good health and CMV-seropositive.

The chain carries TRBV5-4 and TRBJ2-1; tentatively, D is TRBD1 (5 bases). Germline lookup yields CDR1 SGHNT and CDR2 YYREEE (reference sequence). CDR3 length equals 12 residues. The V end was cut by 3 bases, the J end by 9 bases, with 10 bases between. The CDR3 DNA is TGTGCCAGCAGCTCCGTTAGGGGTGAGCAGTTCTTC. It encodes CASSSVRGEQFF.

The V call is TRBV5-1, the J call TRBJ2-7; tentative D call: TRBD2 (5 bases). Deletions cut 4 bases from V and 7 bases from J, with 21 bases between. Germline CDR1 and CDR2: SGHRS and YFSETQ. The CDR3 totals 15 residues. The CDR3 DNA reads as TGCGCCAGCAGCCCTCGGACTTCTTCCGCATGGGAGCAGTACTTC. This gives the protein CASSPRTSSAWEQYF.

This chain links TRBV7-2 with TRBJ1-2; 7 bases fit TRBD1. V dropped 5 bases and J dropped 4; count of bases not matched to a gene: 10. The CDR3 length is 15 residues. The germline CDR1 and CDR2 sequences are SGHTA and FQGNSA. The CDR3 DNA follows: TGTGCCAGCAGCATCAAGACAGGGAGACCCTATGGCTACACCTTC. Encoded protein: CASSIKTGRPYGYTF.

The V and J genes are TRBV11-2 and TRBJ1-1, with 7 bases that match TRBD1. This CDR3 has 13 residues. Germline CDR1 and CDR2: SGHAT and FQNNGV. V lost 3 bases, J lost 6 bases, and 4 bases stayed unmatched. The CDR3 DNA reads as TGTGCCAGCAGCTTCTTAGACAGGGCTGAAGCTTTCTTT. Translated: CASSFLDRAEAFF.

The chain links TRBV10-1 to TRBJ1-2; tentatively, D is TRBD1 (6 bases). Between the trimmed V and J ends, which lost 2 bases and 4 bases, there was a span of 8 bases. This CDR3 is 13 amino acids long. Germline V lookup: CDR1 WNHNN, CDR2 SYGVQD (reference sequence). CDR3 protein: CASSEDRPYGYTF. For the CDR3, the DNA is TGCGCCAGCAGTGAGGACAGGCCCTATGGCTACACCTTC.

The chain employs TRBV10-1 and TRBJ2-3; TRBD2 is a possible D gene (5 bases). Between the trimmed V and J ends, which lost 1 base and 4 bases, there was a span of 9 bases. CDR1 WNHNN and CDR2 SYGVQD come from the germline V gene (reference sequence). The CDR3 is 14 residues long. CDR3 DNA sequence: TGCGCCAGCAGTGAGTTCGGCGGGCCAGATACGCAGTATTTT. It specifies CASSEFGGPDTQYF.

The rearrangement joins TRBV30 to TRBJ1-1; TRBD1 matches 10 bases. This CDR3 contains 13 residues. Germline lookup yields CDR1 GTSNPN and CDR2 SVGIG (reference sequence). Germline trimming cut 5 bases from V and 3 bases from J; bases unmatched to any gene: 3. The CDR3 reads CAWDRGPDTEAFF. DNA for the CDR3: TGTGCCTGGGACAGGGGGCCTGACACTGAAGCTTTCTTT.

The rearrangement uses TRBV12-5 and TRBJ2-3, with TRBD2 matching over 9 bases. CDR1 and CDR2 (germline): LGHNT, FRNRAP. The CDR3 is made up of 14 amino acids. Losses at the gene ends were 6 bases for V and 3 bases for J; bases not matched to a gene: 4. Here the CDR3 DNA reads TGTGCTAGTGGCCGCGGGGGGGCTACAGATACGCAGTATTTT. Translation gives CASGRGGATDTQYF. Variable domain in full (rest from reference TRBV12-5 and TRBJ2-3): DARVTQTPRHKVTEMGQEVTMRCQPILGHNTVFWYRQTMMQGLELLAYFRNRAPLDDSGMPKDRFSAEMPDATLATLKIQPSEPRDSAVYFCASGRGGATDTQYFGPGTRLTVL.

This chain uses TRBV19 with TRBJ2-3; D ambiguous. The germline gives CDR1 LNHDA, CDR2 SQIVND (reference sequence). V gave up 6 bases and J gave up 5 bases, with 9 bases separating them. This CDR3 has 12 residues. The DNA of the CDR3 is TGTGCCAGTAGGGGCCTCGGAGATACGCAGTATTTT. Translation gives CASRGLGDTQYF.

This chain links TRBV25-1 with TRBJ1-1, with D hard to call. The V gene's germline CDR1 is MGHDK and CDR2 SYGVNS. This CDR3 has 15 residues. V was pared by 5 bases and J by 2 bases, with 15 bases between. The CDR3 loop reads CASSPAGEENTEAFF. The CDR3 DNA is TGTGCCAGCAGTCCGGCCGGGGAGGAAAACACTGAAGCTTTCTTT.

The rearrangement uses TRBV12-5 and TRBJ2-2, with 15 bases that match TRBD2. Germline V gene data show CDR1 as LGHNT and CDR2 as FRNRAP. Germline trimming cut 6 bases from V and 5 bases from J; bases unmatched to any gene: 7. This CDR3 region has 17 residues. Here the CDR3 reads CASGLGLAGGGTGELFF. The CDR3 DNA is TGTGCTAGTGGCCTGGGACTAGCGGGGGGCGGGACCGGGGAGCTGTTTTTT.

The chain couples TRBV4-1 to TRBJ1-2; 9 bases agree with TRBD1. CDR3 length: 13 residues. V was pared by 5 bases and J by 8 bases, with 6 bases of the junction left unmatched. The germline CDR1 and CDR2 sequences are MGHRA and YSYEKL. This CDR3 reads CASSLTGGAGYTF. CDR3 nucleotides: TGCGCCAGCAGCTTAACAGGGGGCGCGGGCTACACCTTC.

CDR3 in DNA: TGTGCCAGCAGCACACCACCCCTCCAGGGTTACTATGGCTACACCTTC. Protein: CASSTPPLQGYYGYTF. The rearrangement links TRBV21-1 to TRBJ1-2; TRBD1 was called by the table and not checked on the DNA. TRBV21-1 is a pseudogene locus. The CDR3 runs to 16 residues.

This chain connects TRBV27 to TRBJ2-7; the D gene is possibly TRBD1 (5 bases). Trimming shortened V by 2 bases and J by 0 bases, and 8 bases separated the two germline ends. The CDR3 loop spans 14 amino acids. The V gene's germline CDR1 is MNHEY and CDR2 SMNVEV (reference sequence). CDR3 DNA: TGTGCCAGCAGTTTAACAGGTAACTCCTACGAGCAGTACTTC. It yields the protein CASSLTGNSYEQYF.

This clone turned up a few times. The gene calls are TRBV27 and TRBJ1-6; the D gene is possibly TRBD1 (6 bases). CDR1 is MNHEY and CDR2 is SMNVEV in the germline V gene (reference sequence). The CDR3 totals 15 residues. Trimming took 5 bases from V and 7 from J, leaving 15 bases between them. For the CDR3, the DNA is TGTGCCAGCAGTATTCAGGGGAGCTTCAATTCACCCCTCCACTTT. It encodes CASSIQGSFNSPLHF.

V gene TRBV5-4 combines with J gene TRBJ1-6, with 8 bases identical to TRBD1. The trim removed 3 bases at V and 7 bases at J, leaving 9 bases unmatched. Per germline, CDR1 SGHNT and CDR2 YYREEE (reference sequence). CDR3 size: 16 residues. The CDR3 DNA is TGTGCCAGCAGCTGGGACAGGAAGGGCTGGAATTCACCCCTCCACTTT. It encodes CASSWDRKGWNSPLHF.

This rearrangement joins TRBV7-2 to TRBJ2-5, with 13 bases lining up with TRBD2. CDR1 is SGHTA and CDR2 is FQGNSA in the germline V gene. This CDR3 spans 17 amino acids. With 1 base clipped from V and 5 bases from J, the junction kept 7 bases outside the gene matches. This CDR3 reads CASSLGLAGGRTETQYF. In DNA, the CDR3 is TGTGCCAGCAGCTTAGGACTAGCGGGGGGAAGGACGGAGACCCAGTACTTC.

To note about this clone: At the DNA level, this CDR3 is encoded by other sequences in the same sample as well. V usage is TRBV29-1 and J usage is TRBJ2-7; 8 bases are a match to TRBD2. V dropped 4 bases and J dropped 4; count of bases not matched to a gene: 3. In germline, CDR1 is SQVTM, CDR2 ANQGSEA. The CDR3 runs to 12 residues. CDR3 bases: TGCAGCGTTGGGCGGGGGGTGTACGAGCAGTACTTC. Protein sequence: CSVGRGVYEQYF.

This clone was detected a few times. The genes are TRBV6-1 and TRBJ2-7; D call uncertain. There are 13 residues in the CDR3. The germline V gene encodes CDR1 MNHNS and CDR2 SASEGT. Deletions cut 7 bases from V and 2 bases from J, with 12 bases between. The CDR3 region is CASTEITTYEQYF. Here the CDR3 DNA reads TGTGCCAGCACGGAGATCACTACCTACGAGCAGTACTTC.

This chain joins TRBV19 and TRBJ2-6; 8 bases match TRBD1. V was clipped by 4 bases and J by 1 base; unmatched bases: 12. Germline values: CDR1 LNHDA, CDR2 SQIVND (reference sequence). The length of the CDR3 is 19 residues. Here the CDR3 DNA reads TGTGCCAGTAGTACCTTCGGATCAGGGGGCATGTCTGGGGCCAACGTCCTGACTTTC. Protein: CASSTFGSGGMSGANVLTF.

The chain links TRBV30 to TRBJ2-5; D is ambiguous. Germline V gene data show CDR1 as GTSNPN and CDR2 as SVGIG (reference sequence). V was shortened by 3 bases and J by 5 bases, with 7 bases between the two germline ends. This CDR3 comprises 11 residues. CDR3 sequence: CAWSPRETQYF. CDR3 in DNA: TGTGCCTGGAGCCCGAGGGAGACCCAGTACTTC.

The rearrangement joins TRBV5-6 to TRBJ1-1, with D possibly matching TRBD1 (6 bases). V lost 4 bases and J lost 5, with 18 bases in between. CDR1 and CDR2 from the germline V gene are SGHDT and YYEEEE. The CDR3 consists of 15 residues. The CDR3 loop is CASSRPNSGATEAFF. The CDR3, as DNA: TGTGCCAGCAGCCGACCCAATTCAGGGGCTACTGAAGCTTTCTTT.

The V gene is TRBV7-8, the J gene TRBJ2-5; tentatively, D is TRBD1 (5 bases). V lost 0 bases and J 4 bases, leaving 12 bases between the germline ends. The CDR3 contains 15 residues. Per the germline V gene, CDR1 is SGHVS and CDR2 is FQNEAQ. CDR3: CASSLASSGRETQYF. The CDR3 DNA is TGTGCCAGCAGCTTAGCGTCATCAGGGCGAGAGACCCAGTACTTC.

This chain joins TRBV29-1 and TRBJ2-3; maybe TRBD2 (7 bases). This CDR3 spans 13 amino acids. V dropped 7 bases and J dropped 6 bases, with 17 bases sitting between them. Per germline, CDR1 SQVTM and CDR2 ANQGSEA. The CDR3 loop is CSARTAAGDTQYF. The CDR3 bases are TGCAGCGCCCGGACAGCAGCGGGGGATACGCAGTATTTT.

The J gene is TRBJ2-7, the V gene TRBV11-2; no firm D call. Germline V gives CDR1 SGHAT, CDR2 FQNNGV. The CDR3 length is 11 residues. Trimming took 10 bases from V and 2 from J, leaving 9 bases between them. CDR3 sequence: CATRRTYEQYF. CDR3 bases: TGTGCCACGAGGCGTACCTACGAGCAGTACTTC.

This sequence joins TRBV5-1 and TRBJ2-7; 15 positions match TRBD2. The length of the CDR3 is 17 residues. After removal of 5 bases from V and 1 base from J, the junction contained 7 bases not matched to a gene. Per the germline V gene, CDR1 is SGHRS and CDR2 is YFSETQ. This CDR3 reads CASSEGLAGGLSYEQYF. The DNA of the CDR3 is TGCGCCAGCAGTGAGGGACTAGCGGGGGGCTTATCCTACGAGCAGTACTTC.

The J gene is TRBJ2-2, the V gene TRBV5-1; 7 positions agree with TRBD2. The CDR3 is 14 residues long. Germline V lookup: CDR1 SGHRS, CDR2 YFSETQ. The trim removed 1 base at V and 6 bases at J, leaving 3 bases unmatched. The DNA of the CDR3 is TGCGCCAGCAGCTTGCGTGGGGGGGCCGGGGAGCTGTTTTTT. Encoded protein: CASSLRGGAGELFF.